The clone carrying this T cell receptor (beta chain) has a handful of counts. Its antigen is still unknown. This sample is drawn from a study of T cells in localized non-small cell lung cancer. Broader study findings: Adjacent lung exhibited a median of approximately 50 among the 100 most abundant tumor clones. Sequencing was limited to one tumor region, leaving the possibility of heterogeneity open. Maximal T cell clonality occurred in uninvolved adjacent lung, with tumor ranking below it. Elevated blood T cell density was associated with longer overall survival.

In germline, CDR1 is SGHDN, CDR2 FVKESK. V was clipped by 1 base and J by 6 bases, with 9 bases between them. The CDR3 sequence is 13 residues long. TCRdb's table, derived via immunoSEQ multiplex PCR, lists solely in-frame clones and lacks some. The data show about 74,000 clones, with about 88% seen just once and 1% to 1.5% held by the top ten. This sequence was found in a female donor of 60 years or more with stage I lung adenocarcinoma. Source: peripheral blood, taken before any cancer treatment. The chain combines TRBV14 with TRBJ1-1, with D hard to call. The CDR3 bases are TGTGCCAGCAGCCAAGTAAGAGGAGCTGAAGCTTTCTTT. Translation: CASSQVRGAEAFF. The full variable domain, rest sourced from reference TRBV14 and TRBJ1-1, is EAGVTQFPSHSVIEKGQTVTLRCDPISGHDNLYWYRRVMGKEIKFLLHFVKESKQDESGMPNNRFLAERTGGTYSTLKVQPAELEDSGVYFCASSQVRGAEAFFGQGTRLTVV.